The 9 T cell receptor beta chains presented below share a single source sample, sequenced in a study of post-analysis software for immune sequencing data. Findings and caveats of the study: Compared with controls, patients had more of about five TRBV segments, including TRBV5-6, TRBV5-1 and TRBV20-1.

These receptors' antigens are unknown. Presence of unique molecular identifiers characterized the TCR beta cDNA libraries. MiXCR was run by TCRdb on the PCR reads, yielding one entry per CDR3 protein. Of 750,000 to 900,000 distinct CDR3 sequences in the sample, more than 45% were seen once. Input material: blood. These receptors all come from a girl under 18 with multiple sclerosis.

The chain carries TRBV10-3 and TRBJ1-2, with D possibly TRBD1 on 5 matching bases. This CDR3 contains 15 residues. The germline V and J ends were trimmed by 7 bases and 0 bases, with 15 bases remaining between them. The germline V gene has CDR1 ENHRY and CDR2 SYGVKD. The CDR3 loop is CAITGQGVANYGYTF. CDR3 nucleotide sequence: TGTGCCATCACTGGTCAAGGGGTGGCTAACTATGGCTACACCTTC.

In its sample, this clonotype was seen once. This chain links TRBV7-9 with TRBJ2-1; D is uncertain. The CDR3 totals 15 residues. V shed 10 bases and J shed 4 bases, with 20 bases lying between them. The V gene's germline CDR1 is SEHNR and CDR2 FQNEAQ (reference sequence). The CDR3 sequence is CAIDYRSLPYNEQFF. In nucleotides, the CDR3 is TGTGCCATAGATTACCGATCGTTACCTTACAATGAGCAGTTCTTC.

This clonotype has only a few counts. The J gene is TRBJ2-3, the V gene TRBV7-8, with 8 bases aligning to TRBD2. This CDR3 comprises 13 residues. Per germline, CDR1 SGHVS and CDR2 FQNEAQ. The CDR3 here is CALAGTLTDTQYF. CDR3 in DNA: TGTGCGCTAGCGGGTACCTTGACAGATACGCAGTATTTT.

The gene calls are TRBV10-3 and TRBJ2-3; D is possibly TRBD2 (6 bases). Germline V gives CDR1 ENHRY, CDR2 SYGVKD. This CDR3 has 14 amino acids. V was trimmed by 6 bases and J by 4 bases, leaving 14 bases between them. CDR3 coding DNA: TGTGCCATCAGGTCGCGGGATGTGCCAGATACGCAGTATTTT. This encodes CAIRSRDVPDTQYF.

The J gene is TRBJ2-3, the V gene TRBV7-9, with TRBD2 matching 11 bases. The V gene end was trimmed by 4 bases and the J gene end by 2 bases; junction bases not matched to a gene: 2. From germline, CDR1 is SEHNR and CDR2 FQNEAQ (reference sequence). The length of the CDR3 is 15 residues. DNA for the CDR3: TGTGCCAGCAGCTGGACTAGCGGGCTCACAGATACGCAGTATTTT. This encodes CASSWTSGLTDTQYF.

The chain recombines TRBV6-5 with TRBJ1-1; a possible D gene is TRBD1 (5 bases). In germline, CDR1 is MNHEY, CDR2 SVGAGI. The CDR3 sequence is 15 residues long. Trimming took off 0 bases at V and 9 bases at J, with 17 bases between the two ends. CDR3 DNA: TGTGCCAGCAGTTACTCATCGGTTGGGGGGTATCAAGCTTTCTTT. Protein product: CASSYSSVGGYQAFF.

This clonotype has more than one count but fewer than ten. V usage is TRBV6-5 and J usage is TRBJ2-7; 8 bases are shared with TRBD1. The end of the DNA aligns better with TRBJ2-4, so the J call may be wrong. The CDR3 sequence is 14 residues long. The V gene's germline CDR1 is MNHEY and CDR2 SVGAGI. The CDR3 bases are TGTGCCAGCAGTTACCGAGACAGGGGTGACATTCAGTACTTC. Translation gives CASSYRDRGDIQYF.

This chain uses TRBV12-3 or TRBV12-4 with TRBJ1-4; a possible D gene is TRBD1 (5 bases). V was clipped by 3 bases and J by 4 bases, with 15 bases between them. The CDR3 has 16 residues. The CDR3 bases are TGTGCCAGCAGTTTGGGGGGGACTGCAGATAATGAAAAACTGTTTTTT. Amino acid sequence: CASSLGGTADNEKLFF.

The CDR3 DNA reads TGCGCCAGCAGCCAAGTGCGAAACAGGGGCGTGAGCACAGATACGCAGTATTTT. Translating it yields CASSQVRNRGVSTDTQYF. This chain joins TRBV4-3 and TRBJ2-3; 7 bases map to TRBD1. The J segment lost 0 bases and the V segment lost 1 base, leaving 10 bases of the junction unmatched. Germline V gene sequence: CDR1 LGHNA, CDR2 YSLEER. This CDR3 is 18 amino acids long.